Shown below are 12 T cell receptor beta chains from a single sample sequenced in a study of shared clonotypes between healthy human individuals. Method: immunoSEQ multiplex PCR; TCRdb's copy keeps in-frame clones and lacks some. The table has under 2,500,000 clones, roughly 95% seen once. Specimen: naive CD4+ T cells sorted from blood. As to subset: CD45RA+ positively selected. These receptors were obtained from a man between 18 and 29 years old in good health.

The chain is built from TRBV5-1 and TRBJ2-1, with 8 bases matching TRBD2. The CDR3 runs 15 residues. CDR1 and CDR2 from the germline V gene are SGHRS and YFSETQ. V shed 3 bases and J 5 bases; nucleotides not matched to a gene: 7. In DNA, the CDR3 is TGCGCCAGCAGCTCGTTAGCGGGGATAGACAATGAGCAGTTCTTC. Translating it yields CASSSLAGIDNEQFF.

CDR3 protein: CASSRSGNSPLHF. The CDR3 DNA is TGTGCCAGCTCTAGATCAGGGAATTCACCCCTCCACTTT. The genes are TRBV18 and TRBJ1-6, with D perhaps TRBD1 (5 bases). The CDR3 length is 13 residues. The germline V and J ends were trimmed by 6 bases and 7 bases, with 10 bases remaining between them. Germline values: CDR1 KGHSH, CDR2 LQKENI. Complete variable domain (other parts from reference TRBV18 and TRBJ1-6): NAGVMQNPRHLVRRRGQEARLRCSPMKGHSHVYWYRQLPEEGLKFMVYLQKENIIDESGMPKERFSAEFPKEGPSILRIQQVVRGDSAAYFCASSRSGNSPLHFGNGTRLTVT.

The chain recombines TRBV6-5 with TRBJ1-5, with D possibly TRBD1 on 5 matching bases. CDR3 length: 14 residues. CDR1 is MNHEY, CDR2 SVGAGI, per germline. Trimming took off 6 bases at V and 6 bases at J, with 15 bases between the two ends. The CDR3 bases are TGTGCCAGCAGCCCCCGGGGGAGTGGTCAGCCCCAGCATTTT. Translated, it gives CASSPRGSGQPQHF.

V is TRBV4-2 and J is TRBJ2-7, with TRBD2 as a possible D gene (6 bases). The V gene lost 0 bases and the J gene lost 0 bases, with 9 bases spanning the gap. This CDR3 comprises 15 residues. CDR1 and CDR2 from the germline V gene are LGHNA and YNFKEQ. CDR3 region: CASSQEYGGSYEQYF. The DNA for the CDR3 is TGTGCCAGCAGCCAAGAATACGGGGGCTCCTACGAGCAGTACTTC.

V and J are TRBV5-3 and TRBJ2-2, with 9 bases matching TRBD2. TRBV5-3 qualifies as an ORF whose function is uncertain. This CDR3 has 16 residues. Trimming cost V 4 bases and J 7 bases; bases outside gene matches: 11. CDR3 in amino acids: CARSPFAGGTGGELFF. The CDR3 DNA reads TGTGCCAGAAGCCCCTTTGCGGGAGGGACTGGCGGGGAGCTGTTTTTT.

The chain links TRBV15 to TRBJ2-7; 7 positions agree with TRBD1. V lost 0 bases and J lost 13; bases outside the gene matches: 9. Germline assignment: CDR1 LNHNV and CDR2 YYDKDF (reference sequence). This CDR3 contains 13 residues. CDR3 DNA sequence: TGTGCCACCAGCAGAGATGGGAAGGGGGCAGGTTACTTC. As protein: CATSRDGKGAGYF.

About this clone: Other DNA sequences in this sample translate to the same CDR3. This rearrangement joins TRBV19 to TRBJ2-1; 11 bases match TRBD2. The CDR3 is 15 residues long. CDR1 and CDR2 from the germline V gene are LNHDA and SQIVND (reference sequence). With 5 bases clipped from V and 5 bases from J, the junction kept 5 bases outside the gene matches. CDR3 residues: CASSVGTSGNNEQFF. The CDR3 DNA follows: TGTGCCAGTAGTGTCGGGACTAGCGGCAACAATGAGCAGTTCTTC.

This clone showed up just once. This chain connects TRBV18 to TRBJ1-2, with D uncertain. This CDR3 region has 13 residues. V shed 4 bases and J shed 0 bases, with 6 bases lying between them. From germline, CDR1 is KGHSH and CDR2 LQKENI. The CDR3 DNA is TGTGCCAGCTCACAGGATCCTAACTATGGCTACACCTTC. Residues: CASSQDPNYGYTF.

The J gene is TRBJ2-7, the V gene TRBV7-2, with 7 bases matching TRBD2. Germline V gene sequence: CDR1 SGHTA, CDR2 FQGNSA. V was clipped by 6 bases and J by 4 bases; unmatched bases: 18. The CDR3 is 17 residues long. DNA of the CDR3: TGTGCCAGCAGTTATAATCCCGGGGCGGGAGACTTATACGAGCAGTACTTC. This encodes CASSYNPGAGDLYEQYF. Using reference TRBV7-2 and TRBJ2-7 for the parts outside the CDR3, the full variable domain is GAGVSQSPSNKVTEKGKDVELRCDPISGHTALYWYRQSLGQGLEFLIYFQGNSAPDKSGLPSDRFSAERTGGSVSTLTIQRTQQEDSAVYLCASSYNPGAGDLYEQYFGPGTRLTVT.

The chain links TRBV10-3 to TRBJ2-1; D is unclear. Germline lookup yields CDR1 ENHRY and CDR2 SYGVKD. This CDR3 comprises 15 residues. V was clipped by 5 bases and J by 1 base, with 12 bases between them. The CDR3 reads CAISKAVESYNEQFF. DNA for the CDR3: TGTGCCATCAGTAAGGCGGTCGAGTCCTACAATGAGCAGTTCTTC.

V gene TRBV5-1 combines with J gene TRBJ1-1; D is undetermined. The CDR3 spans 12 residues. Germline values: CDR1 SGHRS, CDR2 YFSETQ. Trimming took 4 bases from V and 1 from J, leaving 5 bases between them. The CDR3 coding sequence is TGCGCCAGCAGCCGAACGAACACTGAAGCTTTCTTT. Translated: CASSRTNTEAFF.

Regarding this clone: Additional DNA sequences in this sample encode the identical CDR3. V usage is TRBV18 and J usage is TRBJ2-7; 10 bases are a match to TRBD2. Germline loops: CDR1 KGHSH, CDR2 LQKENI. Trimming removed 0 bases from V and 2 bases from J; junction bases left unmatched: 1. This CDR3 spans 15 amino acids. This CDR3 is CASSPPSGRAYEQYF. CDR3 DNA: TGTGCCAGCTCACCACCCAGCGGGAGGGCCTACGAGCAGTACTTC.